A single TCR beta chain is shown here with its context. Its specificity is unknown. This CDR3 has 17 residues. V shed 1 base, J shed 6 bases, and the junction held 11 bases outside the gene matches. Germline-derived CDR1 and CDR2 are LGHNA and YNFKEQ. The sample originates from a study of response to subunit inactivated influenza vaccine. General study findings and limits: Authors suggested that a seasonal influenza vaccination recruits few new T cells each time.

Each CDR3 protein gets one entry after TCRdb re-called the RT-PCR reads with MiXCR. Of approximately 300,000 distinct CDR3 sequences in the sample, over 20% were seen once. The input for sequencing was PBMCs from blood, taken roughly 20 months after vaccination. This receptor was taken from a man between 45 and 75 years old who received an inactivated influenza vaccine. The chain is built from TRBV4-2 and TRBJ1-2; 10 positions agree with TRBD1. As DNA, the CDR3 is TGTGCCAGCAGCCAAGGGGGAGCCGGGACAGGGGCGAATGGCTACACCTTC. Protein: CASSQGGAGTGANGYTF.